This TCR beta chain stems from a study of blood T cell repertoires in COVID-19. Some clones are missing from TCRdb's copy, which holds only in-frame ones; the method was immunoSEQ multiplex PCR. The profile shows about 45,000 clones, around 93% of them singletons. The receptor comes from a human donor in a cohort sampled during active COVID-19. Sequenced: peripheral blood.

CDR3 sequence reads: CAVPGRQGGTGELFF. The CDR3 DNA reads TGCGCCGTCCCCGGAAGGCAGGGGGGCACCGGGGAGCTGTTTTTT. This rearrangement joins TRBV10-1 to TRBJ2-2, with a tentative D call TRBD1 (7 bases). In germline, CDR1 is WNHNN, CDR2 SYGVQD (reference sequence). The germline V and J ends were trimmed by 11 bases and 4 bases, with 20 bases remaining between them. This CDR3 comprises 15 residues.